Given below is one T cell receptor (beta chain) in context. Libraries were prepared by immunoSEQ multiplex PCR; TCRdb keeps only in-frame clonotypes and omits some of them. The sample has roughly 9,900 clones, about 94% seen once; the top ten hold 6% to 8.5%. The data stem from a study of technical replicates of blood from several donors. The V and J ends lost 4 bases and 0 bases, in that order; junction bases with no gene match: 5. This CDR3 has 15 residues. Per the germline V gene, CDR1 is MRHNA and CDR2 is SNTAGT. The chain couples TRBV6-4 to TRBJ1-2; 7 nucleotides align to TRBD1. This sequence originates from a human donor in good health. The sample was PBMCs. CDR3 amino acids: CASSAGQSPNYGYTF. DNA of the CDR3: TGTGCCAGCAGTGCGGGACAGTCGCCTAACTATGGCTACACCTTC.